Shown below are 14 T cell receptor beta chains from a single sample sequenced in a study of identical twins. TCRdb independently ran MiXCR on the 5' RACE reads; one entry per CDR3 protein. The sample consists of some 590,000 distinct CDR3 sequences, approximately 10% of them appearing once. These data also formed part of another study, on yellow fever vaccine responses in identical twins.

Input material: PBMCs. These receptors were collected from a woman aged 18-29 years in good health.

This clonotype was seen more than once but under ten times. The V gene is TRBV7-2, the J gene TRBJ2-3; 11 nucleotides align to TRBD2. Germline-derived CDR1 and CDR2 are SGHTA and FQGNSA. This CDR3 is 16 amino acids long. The V segment lost 4 bases and the J segment 1 base; nucleotides outside the gene matches: 4. The DNA of the CDR3 is TGTGCCAGCAGCTCCTATAGCGGGGGGGGCACAGATACGCAGTATTTT. Its translation: CASSSYSGGGTDTQYF.

The gene calls are TRBV10-1 and TRBJ2-1; TRBD2 aligns across 16 bases. Germline-derived CDR1 and CDR2 are WNHNN and SYGVQD (reference sequence). J gave up 5 bases and V 3 bases, and 10 bases lay outside the gene matches. This CDR3 region has 19 residues. CDR3 sequence (DNA): TGCGCCAGCAGTGATTTGGGACTAGCGGGAGGGCCGATCCACAATGAGCAGTTCTTC. Amino acids: CASSDLGLAGGPIHNEQFF.

Many counts were recorded for this clonotype. This chain connects TRBV12-3 or TRBV12-4 to TRBJ1-5; perhaps TRBD1 as D (5 bases). Trimming shortened V by 3 bases and J by 4 bases, and 13 bases separated the two germline ends. The CDR3 loop spans 15 amino acids. This CDR3 is CASSLGQGWNQPQHF. As DNA, the CDR3 is TGTGCCAGCAGTTTGGGGCAGGGCTGGAATCAGCCCCAGCATTTT.

Turning to this clonotype: Germline is not matched at one junction end, which may reflect a read error. This chain uses TRBV6-5 with TRBJ2-1; possible D gene TRBD1, 5 bases. Germline assignment: CDR1 MNHEY and CDR2 SVGAGI. This CDR3 is built from 11 residues. CDR3: CASRLGHRFVF. The CDR3, as DNA: TGTGCCAGCAGACTCGGACATCGTTTCGTCTTC.

This clonotype was picked up a small number of times. CDR3 nucleotides: TGCAGTGCTAGAGATCCATACAGGGCGGGCGACACTGAAGCTTTCTTT. Translating it yields CSARDPYRAGDTEAFF. This chain links TRBV20-1 with TRBJ1-1; maybe TRBD1 (6 bases). CDR1 is DFQATT, CDR2 SNEGSKA, per germline (reference sequence). Trimming removed 0 bases from V and 3 bases from J, with 17 bases in between. This CDR3 is 16 amino acids long.

The chain recombines TRBV20-1 with TRBJ2-7; 8 bases agree with TRBD1. The CDR3 covers 15 residues. V was clipped by 0 bases and J by 2 bases; unmatched bases: 6. The germline CDR1 and CDR2 sequences are DFQATT and SNEGSKA (reference sequence). The CDR3 coding sequence is TGCAGTGCTAGAGACGCAGGGGGCAAACCCTACGAGCAGTACTTC. It is translated as CSARDAGGKPYEQYF.

Only a few counts were recorded for this clonotype. V and J are TRBV2 and TRBJ1-6; unclear D gene. The CDR3 sequence is 12 residues long. The V and J ends lost 3 bases and 10 bases respectively, with 7 bases between them. Germline-derived CDR1 and CDR2 are SNHLY and FYNNEI. This CDR3 is CASSDSDSPLHF. In nucleotides, the CDR3 is TGTGCCAGCAGTGATAGTGACTCACCCCTCCACTTT.

This chain connects TRBV27 to TRBJ2-7; the match to TRBD1 covers 10 bases. Unmatched junction bases numbered 7, after V lost 6 bases and J lost 5 bases. Per the germline V gene, CDR1 is MNHEY and CDR2 is SMNVEV (reference sequence). The CDR3 consists of 14 residues. CDR3 bases: TGTGCCAGCAGCGCGGACAGGGGGGAGGACGAGCAGTACTTC. It translates to CASSADRGEDEQYF.

The J gene is TRBJ2-7, the V gene TRBV5-1; 7 nucleotides align to TRBD1. This CDR3 comprises 16 residues. Germline trimming cut 1 base from V and 4 bases from J; bases unmatched to any gene: 11. The V gene's germline CDR1 is SGHRS and CDR2 YFSETQ. Here the CDR3 reads CASSLLSQGVSYEQYF. The CDR3 DNA sequence: TGCGCCAGCAGCTTGTTATCGCAGGGGGTCTCGTACGAGCAGTACTTC.

The table lists this clonotype with many counts. J is TRBJ2-1 and V is TRBV5-4; no firm D call. The CDR3 has 14 amino acids. The V end lost 1 base, the J end lost 6 bases, and 11 bases lay between the germline ends. Germline CDR1 is SGHNT and CDR2 is YYREEE (reference sequence). CDR3 in DNA: TGTGCCAGCAGCTTGATCGGGTCGTTCAATGAGCAGTTCTTC. This translates into CASSLIGSFNEQFF.

This clonotype was detected ten times or more. The chain uses TRBV7-9 and TRBJ1-1, with unresolved D. CDR3 length: 13 amino acids. With 5 bases removed from V and 7 bases from J, the gap between germline ends came to 14 bases. Germline V gene lookup returns CDR1 SEHNR and CDR2 FQNEAQ (reference sequence). This CDR3 reads CASSETGRIEAFF. The CDR3 DNA sequence: TGTGCCAGCAGCGAAACCGGCAGGATTGAAGCTTTCTTT.

CDR3 amino acids: CASRDTTGSGANVLTF. The CDR3 DNA is TGCGCCAGCAGAGACACCACAGGGTCTGGGGCCAACGTCCTGACTTTC. The chain is built from TRBV10-2 and TRBJ2-6, with D possibly being TRBD1 (6 bases). Between the trimmed V and J ends, which lost 6 bases and 1 base, there was a span of 13 bases. Germline values: CDR1 WSHSY, CDR2 SAAADI. The CDR3 totals 16 residues.

The chain links TRBV6-1 to TRBJ2-3; 11 bases fit TRBD2. The CDR3 has 16 residues. CDR1 and CDR2 (germline): MNHNS, SASEGT. After removal of 10 bases from V and 3 bases from J, the junction contained 12 bases not matched to a gene. The CDR3 is CATYSLAGASTDTQYF. CDR3 coding DNA: TGTGCCACCTATTCACTAGCGGGGGCTAGTACAGATACGCAGTATTTT.

This clonotype was counted between two and nine times. This rearrangement joins TRBV4-1 to TRBJ1-2; D perhaps matches TRBD1 (5 bases). This CDR3 is built from 12 residues. Trimming shortened V by 7 bases and J by 6 bases, and 12 bases separated the two germline ends. Per the germline V gene, CDR1 is MGHRA and CDR2 is YSYEKL. In DNA, the CDR3 is TGCGCCAGCATGTCAGGGTTTGATGGCTACACCTTC. This encodes CASMSGFDGYTF.